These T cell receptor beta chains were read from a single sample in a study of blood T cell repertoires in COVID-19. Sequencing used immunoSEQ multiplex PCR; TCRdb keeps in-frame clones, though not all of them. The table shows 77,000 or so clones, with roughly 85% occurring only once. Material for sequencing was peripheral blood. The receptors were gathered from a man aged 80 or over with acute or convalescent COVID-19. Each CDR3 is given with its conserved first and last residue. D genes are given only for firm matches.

CDR3 protein: CASSYNRQGPIGTGELFF
D gene: NA
V gene: TRBV6-2/TRBV6-3

CDR3 protein: CASSYRGMETQYF
D gene: NA
V gene: TRBV6-5

CDR3 protein: CASSTSGVQDTQYF
D gene: TRBD2
V gene: TRBV19

CDR3 protein: CASSQGLNTEAFF
D gene: NA
V gene: TRBV5-4

CDR3 protein: CASSSWGSEKLFF
D gene: NA
V gene: TRBV6-2/TRBV6-3

CDR3 protein: CASSNSDSRSYEQYF
D gene: NA
V gene: TRBV28

CDR3 protein: CASSTGTGRGYTF
D gene: TRBD1
V gene: TRBV28

CDR3 protein: CACGTVSGNTIYF
D gene: TRBD1
V gene: TRBV30

CDR3 protein: CASSLSEQPTEKLFF
D gene: NA
V gene: TRBV5-1

CDR3 protein: CASSYDRGNTEAFF
D gene: TRBD1
V gene: TRBV6-5

CDR3 protein: CASGGGKGADTQYF
D gene: NA
V gene: TRBV7-3

CDR3 protein: CASSLSTGPTDTQYF
D gene: NA
V gene: TRBV7-9

CDR3 protein: CASSRLRTGTYEQYF
D gene: NA
V gene: TRBV3-1/TRBV3-2

CDR3 protein: CASTPNPGQQETQYF
D gene: TRBD1
V gene: TRBV5-4

CDR3 protein: CASRSRGGRETQYF
D gene: TRBD2
V gene: TRBV11-2

CDR3 protein: CASSLRTGGYEQYF
D gene: TRBD1
V gene: TRBV6-2/TRBV6-3

CDR3 protein: CASSPSGSLRTSYNEQFF
D gene: TRBD2
V gene: TRBV5-4